The text below deals with one T cell receptor beta chain. The table came from immunoSEQ multiplex PCR; TCRdb's copy has only in-frame clones and leaves some out. The data hold a few hundred thousand clones, with 70% to 90% observed a single time. This record belongs to a study of blood T cell repertoires in COVID-19. Looking at the study overall: The study drew acute and convalescent COVID-19 samples from the United States, Italy and Spain. The analysed material was cDNA or gDNA that came from T cells, B-cell-depleted T cells, or PBMCs.

Germline lookup yields CDR1 KGHSH and CDR2 LQKENI. The CDR3 contains 13 residues. Deletions cut 3 bases from V and 10 bases from J, with 13 bases between. The clonotype was recovered from a man aged 45 to 65 with COVID-19, enrolled during active disease. Sequencing input: peripheral blood. This chain connects TRBV18 to TRBJ2-1; possible D gene TRBD1, 5 bases. The chain's CDR3 is CASSPGREQEQFF. CDR3 in DNA: TGTGCCAGCTCACCGGGCAGGGAACAAGAGCAGTTCTTC.